This TCR beta chain is from a study of OX40 agonist ivuxolimab in advanced cancers. As for the study in general: Participants, approximately 81% male, averaged approximately 65 years of age, ranging from about 20 to 80. Earlier treatment with anti-PD-1, anti-PD-L1 or anti-CTLA-4 was permitted, and over 35% had received some. Regarding the study as a whole: In the 0.1-3.0 mg/kg groups, partial responders showed among the lowest expansion. Antigen targets of the expanded peripheral T cells went undetermined.

This CDR3 spans 15 amino acids. Trimming pared 0 bases from V and 7 bases from J, leaving 13 bases between. CDR1 and CDR2 from the germline V gene are LNHNV and YYDKDF (reference sequence). Points on this clone: Its cognate antigen is unknown.

Sequencing used immunoSEQ multiplex PCR; TCRdb keeps in-frame clones, though not all of them. Of approximately 81,000 clones listed, more than 85% are singletons. The TCR originated in an adult with an advanced solid tumor such as melanoma, head and neck, liver or kidney cancer. This chain uses TRBV15 with TRBJ1-5; D unclear. Here the sequenced sample was CD4+ or CD8+ T cells sorted from blood, taken in a trial of the OX40 agonist ivuxolimab. CDR3 in DNA: TGTGCCACCAGCAGAGATGGGGAGATTGACCAGCCCCAGCATTTT. This translates into CATSRDGEIDQPQHF. The full variable domain, its missing parts supplied by reference TRBV15 and TRBJ1-5, is DAMVIQNPRYQVTQFGKPVTLSCSQTLNHNVMYWYQQKSSQAPKLLFHYYDKDFNNEADTPDNFQSRRPNTSFCFLDIRSPGLGDTAMYLCATSRDGEIDQPQHFGDGTRLSIL.